This entry lists 19 T cell receptor beta chains sequenced from one sample in a study of molecular identifiers for immune sequencing clone quantification. In TCRdb, the PCR reads were re-called with MiXCR into one record per CDR3 protein. The sample has 7,500 to 9,500 distinct CDR3 sequences, 13% to 15% seen once. Sequenced: naive CD8+ T cells from blood, with Jurkat cell RNA spiked in. Indicated subset: FACS-sorted CD8+CD4-CCR7+CD45RA+ naive T cells. The receptor source for this set is a human donor in good health. Some libraries in this study had Jurkat cell RNA spiked in.

V and J are TRBV4-3 and TRBJ1-2; no definite D call. V lost 3 bases, J lost 8 bases, and 19 bases lay in between. Looked up from germline, CDR1 is LGHNA and CDR2 is YSLEER. The CDR3 spans 15 residues. As DNA, the CDR3 is TGCGCCAGCAGCCACGATCTAAGTTCCTCCGGAGGCTACACCTTC. Protein sequence: CASSHDLSSSGGYTF.

This clonotype is medium-sized by share. V usage is TRBV5-1 and J usage is TRBJ2-1, with unresolved D. CDR1 and CDR2 from the germline V gene are SGHRS and YFSETQ. Trimming cost V 0 bases and J 0 bases, with 10 bases left between them. This CDR3 is built from 16 residues. The DNA of the CDR3 is TGCGCCAGCAGCTTGGGGGTAGGATACTCCTACAATGAGCAGTTCTTC. Amino acids: CASSLGVGYSYNEQFF.

This clonotype is labeled medium-sized. V usage is TRBV7-9 and J usage is TRBJ1-1; perhaps TRBD1 as D (5 bases). V lost 5 bases to trimming and J lost 10 bases, with 17 bases between them. Germline V gene sequence: CDR1 SEHNR, CDR2 FQNEAQ (reference sequence). The CDR3 is 13 amino acids. The CDR3 DNA follows: TGTGCCAGCAGCCCCTATGGGGGGTTCGGAGCTTTCTTT. It is translated as CASSPYGGFGAFF. Using reference TRBV7-9 and TRBJ1-1 for the parts outside the CDR3, the full variable domain is DTGVSQNPRHKITKRGQNVTFRCDPISEHNRLYWYRQTLGQGPEFLTYFQNEAQLEKSRLLSDRFSAERPKGSFSTLEIQRTEQGDSAMYLCASSPYGGFGAFFGQGTRLTVV.

CDR3 DNA: TGTGCCAGCAGTCTGGACGGGCCGGGGTATGGCTACACCTTC. It is translated as CASSLDGPGYGYTF. The V call is TRBV6-2 or TRBV6-3, the J call TRBJ1-2, with D unresolved. CDR1 and CDR2 from the germline V gene are MNHEY and SVGEGT. The CDR3 runs to 14 residues. V was pared by 5 bases and J by 5 bases, with 15 bases between.

This clonotype was found many times. The chain couples TRBV9 to TRBJ2-1; no definite D call. Trimming removed 0 bases at V and 2 bases at J, with 18 bases between. Germline CDR1 and CDR2: SGDLS and YYNGEE. The CDR3 covers 18 residues. The CDR3 spells CASSVATESPDPYNEQFF. Written as DNA, the CDR3 is TGTGCCAGCAGCGTAGCTACGGAGTCCCCTGACCCCTACAATGAGCAGTTCTTC.

This clonotype was seen repeatedly, ten times or more. The chain carries TRBV11-2 and TRBJ2-7; D unclear. In germline, CDR1 is SGHAT, CDR2 FQNNGV. The CDR3 has 13 residues. The V gene lost 5 bases and the J gene lost 7 bases, with 15 bases spanning the gap. As DNA, the CDR3 is TGTGCCAGCAGCGGGATCGACGGGTTTGAGCAGTACTTC. Its translation is CASSGIDGFEQYF.

The V call is TRBV4-1, the J call TRBJ2-3, with D perhaps given as TRBD1 or TRBD2 (6 bases each). Germline V CDR1 and CDR2: MGHRA, YSYEKL. This CDR3 region has 16 residues. V shed 0 bases and J shed 4 bases, with 14 bases lying between them. CDR3 in DNA: TGCGCCAGCAGCCAAGAAGGGGGACTTACTGCAGATACGCAGTATTTT. Translation gives CASSQEGGLTADTQYF.

This clonotype is medium-sized in the sample. The J gene is TRBJ1-1, the V gene TRBV4-1, with TRBD1 matching over 10 bases. Germline lookup yields CDR1 MGHRA and CDR2 YSYEKL. CDR3 length equals 16 residues. Germline trimming cut 1 base from V and 1 base from J; bases unmatched to any gene: 3. The CDR3 spells CASSQGWDRGNTEAFF. The CDR3 coding sequence is TGCGCCAGCAGCCAAGGATGGGACAGGGGGAACACTGAAGCTTTCTTT.

Within the sample, this clonotype is medium-sized (0.01 to 0.1%). This chain connects TRBV6-2 or TRBV6-3 to TRBJ1-1; 7 bases align to TRBD1. In germline, CDR1 is MNHEY, CDR2 SVGEGT. V dropped 5 bases and J dropped 0; count of bases not matched to a gene: 6. This CDR3 is built from 15 residues. The CDR3 reads CASSRTGPMNTEAFF. CDR3 nucleotide sequence: TGTGCCAGCAGTCGGACAGGCCCTATGAACACTGAAGCTTTCTTT.

This clonotype is labeled medium-sized. The gene calls are TRBV20-1 and TRBJ1-1; D gene uncertain. With 3 bases removed from V and 1 base from J, the gap between germline ends came to 6 bases. The CDR3 spans 12 residues. Germline values: CDR1 DFQATT, CDR2 SNEGSKA (reference sequence). In nucleotides, the CDR3 is TGCAGTGCTAGTGACAAGAACACTGAAGCTTTCTTT. It encodes CSASDKNTEAFF.

This clonotype was seen at least ten times. The chain links TRBV6-2 or TRBV6-3 to TRBJ1-2; 9 bases fit TRBD1. This CDR3 contains 14 residues. Germline values: CDR1 MNHEY, CDR2 SVGEGT. The V and J ends lost 2 bases and 4 bases, in that order; junction bases with no gene match: 2. The CDR3 sequence is CASSYPDRGYGYTF. Here the CDR3 DNA reads TGTGCCAGCAGTTACCCGGACAGGGGCTATGGCTACACCTTC.

As concerns this clonotype: One junction end disagrees with the germline gene, perhaps due to a read error. DNA for the CDR3: TGCGCCAGCAGCTACCAGGAGGGTACCACAGCTACGCAGTATTTT. Its translation is CASSYQEGTTATQYF. This chain links TRBV28 with TRBJ2-3, with D perhaps matching TRBD2 (6 bases). Germline CDR1 reads MDHEN; CDR2 reads SYDVKM. The CDR3 extends over 15 amino acids. Full variable domain (remainder filled in from reference TRBV28 and TRBJ2-3): DVKVTQSSRYLVKRTGEKVFLECVQDMDHENMFWYRQDPGLGLRLIYFSYDVKMKEKGDIPEGYSVSREKKERFSLILESASTNQTSMYLCASSYQEGTTATQYFGPGTRLTVL.

A single count supports this clonotype. Since a much larger clone is just one base distant, this may be a read error. The rearrangement links TRBV27 to TRBJ2-5; the match to TRBD1 covers 7 bases. The CDR3 loop spans 17 amino acids. Germline CDR1 and CDR2: MNHEY and SMNVEV (reference sequence). In DNA, the CDR3 is TGTGCCAGCAGTTTATATGGTTGGGACAGCAACCAAGAGACCCGGTACTTC. Translating gives CASSLYGWDSNQETRYF.

By frequency in the sample, this clonotype is medium-sized (0.01 to 0.1%). The genes are TRBV25-1 and TRBJ1-5, with 8 bases lining up with TRBD1. Germline V gene data show CDR1 as MGHDK and CDR2 as SYGVNS. The CDR3 loop spans 15 amino acids. J was trimmed by 5 bases and V by 1 base; bases with no gene match: 4. CDR3 protein: CASSESQGVDQPQHF. The CDR3 bases are TGTGCCAGCAGTGAATCACAGGGGGTGGATCAGCCCCAGCATTTT.

The table lists this clonotype with many counts. The chain couples TRBV5-6 to TRBJ1-1, with D uncertain. This CDR3 is built from 13 residues. V lost 0 bases, J lost 7 bases, and 10 bases lay in between. The germline V gene has CDR1 SGHDT and CDR2 YYEEEE. The DNA for the CDR3 is TGTGCCAGCAGCTTGGGGATGGTTGGTGAAGCTTTCTTT. Translation gives CASSLGMVGEAFF.

This clonotype was counted many times. The chain is built from TRBV6-5 and TRBJ2-2, with D maybe TRBD1 (5 bases). Germline V gives CDR1 MNHEY, CDR2 SVGAGI. The length of the CDR3 is 16 residues. Trimming left V 2 bases short and J 3 bases short, with 13 bases between. In nucleotides, the CDR3 is TGTGCCAGCAGTTACACCCCCCCCAGGGACACCGGGGAGCTGTTTTTT. Protein sequence: CASSYTPPRDTGELFF.

This clonotype counts as medium-sized. The rearrangement links TRBV27 to TRBJ2-3; D is ambiguous. Germline assignment: CDR1 MNHEY and CDR2 SMNVEV (reference sequence). The V gene lost 1 base and the J gene lost 1 base, with 12 bases spanning the gap. The CDR3 contains 16 residues. The CDR3 nucleotides read TGTGCCAGCAGTTTATTGGATGCTGCAGGCACAGATACGCAGTATTTT. It translates to CASSLLDAAGTDTQYF.

This clonotype rates as medium-sized (0.01 to 0.1%). The chain uses TRBV4-2 and TRBJ2-7, with TRBD1 matching over 8 bases. CDR3 length: 13 amino acids. J gave up 3 bases and V 3 bases, and 1 base lay outside the gene matches. Germline values: CDR1 LGHNA, CDR2 YNFKEQ. CDR3 sequence reads: CASSHGQGYEQYF. CDR3 in DNA: TGTGCCAGCAGCCACGGACAGGGCTACGAGCAGTACTTC.

The chain couples TRBV27 to TRBJ1-5, with 12 bases aligning to TRBD1. This CDR3 has 14 amino acids. V shed 6 bases and J 9 bases; nucleotides not matched to a gene: 6. Germline CDR1 MNHEY, CDR2 SMNVEV (reference sequence). The CDR3, as DNA: TGTGCCAGCAGAGGGACAGGGGGCGATCCGCCCCAGCATTTT. It codes for CASRGTGGDPPQHF.